Sequencing of this T cell receptor beta chain was carried out in a study of PD-1 blockade in classical Hodgkin lymphoma. Across the study: Nivolumab dosed at 3 mg/kg went to patients intravenously every 2 weeks. Study results and caveats: Baseline TCR diversity was reportedly lower in newly diagnosed patients than healthy donors. Patients with a complete response exhibited baseline diversity comparable to newly diagnosed patients.

Details on this clone: The antigen remains undetermined.

The CDR3 is 17 residues long. The trim removed 3 bases at V and 0 bases at J, leaving 7 bases unmatched. Looked up from germline, CDR1 is SGHRS and CDR2 is YFSETQ. Stated time point: cycle 4 day 1 (C4D1), after 6 weeks of nivolumab. Autologous stem cell transplantation was followed by relapse in every patient, and brentuximab vedotin exposure varied. The study isolated CD8+ T cells from thawed PBMCs by magnetic negative selection. Profiled with immunoSEQ multiplex PCR; TCRdb holds only in-frame clones, not every one. The sample includes about 15,000 clones, roughly 90% seen only once; the top ten take approximately 17%.

This material consisted of CD8+ T cells from blood, taken before the fourth cycle of nivolumab. The source is a human donor with classical Hodgkin lymphoma. The V gene is TRBV5-1, the J gene TRBJ2-1, with 9 bases fitting TRBD1. In DNA form, the CDR3 reads TGCGCCAGCAGCTCCGAACCGACAGGGGGCTCCTACAATGAGCAGTTCTTC. Residues: CASSSEPTGGSYNEQFF.